A single sample is the source of the 22 T cell receptor beta chains below, sequenced in a study of tumor-infiltrating lymphocytes in localized non-small cell lung cancer. Libraries were prepared by immunoSEQ multiplex PCR; TCRdb keeps only in-frame clonotypes and omits some of them. The data show around 12,000 clones, 80% to 90% seen once. Sequencing input: uninvolved lung tissue not adjacent to the tumor. These receptor sequences come from a human donor with non-small cell lung cancer.

V is TRBV5-1 and J is TRBJ2-1, with TRBD2 identical over 7 bases. This CDR3 region has 14 residues. Germline V gene data show CDR1 as SGHRS and CDR2 as YFSETQ. Losses at the gene ends were 5 bases for V and 0 bases for J; bases not matched to a gene: 2. The CDR3 region is CASSGGSSYNEQFF. The DNA for the CDR3 is TGCGCCAGCAGTGGCGGGAGCTCCTACAATGAGCAGTTCTTC.

The chain recombines TRBV2 with TRBJ1-4; D might be TRBD1 (5 bases). The CDR3 sequence is 15 residues long. Per the germline V gene, CDR1 is SNHLY and CDR2 is FYNNEI. The germline V and J ends were trimmed by 3 bases and 1 base, with 9 bases remaining between them. DNA for the CDR3: TGTGCCAGCAGTGAGGGGCTCGAAACTAATGAAAAACTGTTTTTT. It codes for CASSEGLETNEKLFF.

The chain links TRBV6-1 to TRBJ2-2; 13 nucleotides line up with TRBD2. Unmatched junction bases numbered 0, after V lost 1 base and J lost 4 bases. The CDR3 has 16 residues. Germline assignment: CDR1 MNHNS and CDR2 SASEGT. In nucleotides, the CDR3 is TGTGCCAGCAGTGAAGGGACTAGCGGGGGCACCGGGGAGCTGTTTTTT. As protein: CASSEGTSGGTGELFF.

This rearrangement joins TRBV5-4 to TRBJ2-5; TRBD1 aligns across 10 bases. The CDR3 has 15 residues. Germline V gives CDR1 SGHNT, CDR2 YYREEE (reference sequence). V gave up 5 bases and J gave up 5 bases; unmatched junction bases: 9. Here the CDR3 reads CASSTRQGAGETQYF. Written as DNA, the CDR3 is TGTGCCAGCAGTACACGACAGGGGGCTGGGGAGACCCAGTACTTC.

This clone was recorded a few times. The rearrangement joins TRBV30 to TRBJ2-1, with 11 bases identical to TRBD2. This CDR3 is 14 amino acids long. Trimming cost V 4 bases and J 6 bases; bases outside gene matches: 5. Germline V gene sequence: CDR1 GTSNPN, CDR2 SVGIG (reference sequence). The CDR3 reads CAWNRLAGFNEQFF. Here the CDR3 DNA reads TGTGCCTGGAATCGACTAGCGGGATTCAATGAGCAGTTCTTC.

This clone is a singleton in its sample. The rearrangement links TRBV6-1 to TRBJ2-5; tentative D call: TRBD1 (5 bases). This CDR3 has 13 residues. The V gene lost 4 bases and the J gene lost 2 bases, with 8 bases spanning the gap. CDR1 is MNHNS and CDR2 is SASEGT in the germline V gene. CDR3 in DNA: TGTGCCAGCAGTGTAGACAGACAAGAGACCCAGTACTTC. It is translated as CASSVDRQETQYF.

This chain uses TRBV6-1 with TRBJ2-7; tentative D call: TRBD2 (5 bases). Germline assignment: CDR1 MNHNS and CDR2 SASEGT. Between the trimmed V and J ends, which lost 7 bases and 4 bases, there was a span of 14 bases. The CDR3 sequence is 13 residues long. The CDR3: CASNVGEVYEQYF. CDR3 bases: TGTGCCAGCAACGTGGGAGAAGTTTACGAGCAGTACTTC.

The V call is TRBV18, the J call TRBJ2-1, with 7 positions matching TRBD1. Germline V gives CDR1 KGHSH, CDR2 LQKENI. The CDR3 is 15 amino acids. J gave up 0 bases and V 3 bases, and 2 bases lay outside the gene matches. The CDR3 DNA reads as TGTGCCAGCTCACCGACAGGGAGCTCCTACAATGAGCAGTTCTTC. This sequence encodes CASSPTGSSYNEQFF.

The chain uses TRBV19 and TRBJ2-5, with 7 bases that match TRBD1. This CDR3 is built from 13 residues. V trimming: 8 bases; J trimming: 5 bases; junction bases outside the gene matches: 8. Germline CDR1 and CDR2: LNHDA and SQIVND (reference sequence). DNA for the CDR3: TGTGCCAGTGGAGGACAGGTTTTGGAGACCCAGTACTTC. It yields the protein CASGGQVLETQYF.

The V call is TRBV7-9, the J call TRBJ2-5; weak D call: TRBD1 (6 bases). In germline, CDR1 is SEHNR, CDR2 FQNEAQ (reference sequence). The CDR3 covers 15 residues. Deletions cut 2 bases from V and 1 base from J, with 11 bases between. In DNA form, the CDR3 reads TGTGCCAGCAGCTTATTAGGACAGCTCCAAGAGACCCAGTACTTC. Translating gives CASSLLGQLQETQYF.

The V and J genes are TRBV30 and TRBJ2-1, with 10 nucleotides matching TRBD2. J lost 5 bases, V lost 1 base, and 5 bases had no gene match. The germline gives CDR1 GTSNPN, CDR2 SVGIG (reference sequence). The CDR3 consists of 15 residues. The CDR3 loop is CAWSALAGVNNEQFF. The CDR3 DNA reads as TGTGCCTGGAGTGCCCTAGCGGGGGTCAACAATGAGCAGTTCTTC.

This chain uses TRBV9 with TRBJ2-5, with a possible D match to TRBD1 (5 bases). The CDR3 is made up of 16 amino acids. The ends were cut back, 3 bases at V and 5 bases at J, with 20 bases in the middle. Germline CDR1 is SGDLS and CDR2 is YYNGEE. The CDR3 is CASSDDVKGLRETQYF. CDR3 bases: TGTGCCAGCAGCGACGACGTAAAGGGGCTCCGGGAGACCCAGTACTTC.

V is TRBV7-8 and J is TRBJ2-7, with 7 bases aligning to TRBD1. Germline-derived CDR1 and CDR2 are SGHVS and FQNEAQ. Unmatched junction bases numbered 8, after V lost 5 bases and J lost 4 bases. This CDR3 comprises 14 residues. The CDR3 coding sequence is TGTGCCAGCAGCCAATCGCTACAGGGGTACGAGCAGTACTTC. It encodes CASSQSLQGYEQYF.

The V call is TRBV2, the J call TRBJ2-1; 10 bases map to TRBD2. Losses at the gene ends were 3 bases for V and 9 bases for J; bases not matched to a gene: 5. CDR1 is SNHLY, CDR2 FYNNEI, per germline. This CDR3 spans 14 amino acids. CDR3 nucleotide sequence: TGTGCCAGCAGTGACCAGCGGGAGGGTGCTGAGCAGTTCTTC. Its translation is CASSDQREGAEQFF.

This chain uses TRBV29-1 with TRBJ1-1, with unresolved D. The germline V gene has CDR1 SQVTM and CDR2 ANQGSEA. The length of the CDR3 is 13 residues. With 7 bases removed from V and 1 base from J, the gap between germline ends came to 13 bases. The CDR3 protein is CSGTQYRNTEAFF. CDR3 DNA: TGCAGCGGTACACAGTACCGGAACACTGAAGCTTTCTTT.

The genes are TRBV30 and TRBJ2-2, with TRBD1 matching 7 bases. The CDR3 sequence is 15 residues long. The germline CDR1 and CDR2 sequences are GTSNPN and SVGIG (reference sequence). V was clipped by 2 bases and J by 4 bases; unmatched bases: 7. The CDR3 DNA sequence: TGTGCCTGGAGTAAAGGGGGCAGGATCACCGGGGAGCTGTTTTTT. This gives the protein CAWSKGGRITGELFF.

The genes are TRBV2 and TRBJ2-4; perhaps TRBD1 as D (6 bases). The CDR3 length is 14 residues. Germline V lookup: CDR1 SNHLY, CDR2 FYNNEI. V was shortened by 6 bases and J by 3 bases, with 12 bases between the two germline ends. CDR3 coding DNA: TGTGCCAGCAGAGTAACAGGGAGCAAAAACATTCAGTACTTC. It specifies CASRVTGSKNIQYF.

Note on this clone: The junction departs from germline at one end; a sequencing error may be responsible. The rearrangement links TRBV7-9 to TRBJ2-3, with 11 bases matching TRBD2. The CDR3 is 16 residues long. Germline loops: CDR1 SEHNR, CDR2 FQNEAQ (reference sequence). CDR3 loop: CASSLRAPSGRRTQCF. The CDR3 nucleotides read TGTGCCAGCAGCTTAAGGGCGCCTAGCGGGAGGAGGACGCAGTGTTTT.

This chain joins TRBV5-1 and TRBJ2-3, with unresolved D. The CDR3 has 14 residues. Trimming cost V 4 bases and J 4 bases, with 13 bases left between them. Germline CDR1 reads SGHRS; CDR2 reads YFSETQ. The CDR3 DNA is TGCGCCAGCAGCGGGTGGGGAAGTGCAGATACGCAGTATTTT. Amino acids: CASSGWGSADTQYF.

This chain links TRBV10-2 with TRBJ1-4, with TRBD1 as a possible D gene (5 bases). Trimming took off 3 bases at V and 3 bases at J, with 11 bases between the two ends. The CDR3 is 15 amino acids. In germline, CDR1 is WSHSY, CDR2 SAAADI. CDR3 nucleotides: TGCGCCAGCAGTGACGGCAGGGTACCTAATGAAAAACTGTTTTTT. This translates into CASSDGRVPNEKLFF.

The gene calls are TRBV2 and TRBJ2-2; TRBD1 matches at 7 bases. V lost 8 bases and J lost 0; bases outside the gene matches: 6. The CDR3 length is 15 residues. The V gene's germline CDR1 is SNHLY and CDR2 FYNNEI. The CDR3 sequence is CASRGGPANTGELFF. The CDR3 DNA reads as TGTGCCAGCCGAGGGGGCCCCGCGAACACCGGGGAGCTGTTTTTT.

The V call is TRBV7-2, the J call TRBJ2-2; D remains unclear. CDR3 length: 13 residues. CDR1 and CDR2 from the germline V gene are SGHTA and FQGNSA. V was cut by 5 bases and J by 6 bases, with 10 bases left in between. The CDR3 loop reads CASSLLGSGELFF. In nucleotides, the CDR3 is TGTGCCAGCAGCCTCCTCGGGTCCGGGGAGCTGTTTTTT.